The rows below give T cell receptor beta chains drawn from one sample of a study of T cell responses to AZD1222 COVID-19 vaccine. Only in-frame clones appear in the TCRdb table, and some are missing; sequencing was by immunoSEQ multiplex PCR. The data contain some 160,000 clones, approximately 92% of them seen just once; the ten biggest clones take up about 1.6%. Specimen: peripheral blood, collected on day 0 of AZD1222 vaccination. These receptors were obtained from an adult in good health. CDR3s include the opening cysteine and the closing phenylalanine or tryptophan. The D gene is left open where the match is weak. Size is stated for part of the rows, as once, few or many counts, or as a class when the clone is expanded.

clone_size	d_call	j_call	cdr3_length	v_call	cdr3_aa	cdr3_nt
NA	TRBD1	TRBJ1-5	16	TRBV18	CASSRQGARSNQPQHF	TGTGCCAGCTCACGACAGGGGGCGCGTAGCAATCAGCCCCAGCATTTT
once	NA	TRBJ2-7	12	TRBV5-1	CASRVGSYEQYF	TGCGCCAGCCGCGTGGGTTCCTACGAGCAGTACTTC
NA	NA	TRBJ2-7	12	TRBV3-1/TRBV3-2	CASSQAMAEQYF	TGTGCCAGCAGCCAAGCGATGGCCGAGCAGTACTTC
NA	NA	TRBJ1-2	14	TRBV14	CASSHAGSDYGYTF	TGTGCCAGCAGCCACGCAGGATCCGACTATGGCTACACCTTC
NA	NA	TRBJ2-3	14	TRBV7-9	CASTGVTSMEEKYF	TGTGCCAGCACAGGAGTGACCTCCATGGAAGAAAAGTATTTT
NA	TRBD1	TRBJ2-7	14	TRBV29-1	CSVLPGQGYYEQYF	TGCAGCGTGCTGCCGGGACAGGGTTATTACGAGCAGTACTTC
once	TRBD2	TRBJ2-5	15	TRBV9	CASSVEAGGGETQYF	TGTGCCAGCAGCGTAGAGGCGGGGGGCGGAGAGACCCAGTACTTC
NA	NA	TRBJ1-1	14	TRBV19	CASSRATANTEAFF	TGTGCCAGTAGTAGGGCCACAGCGAACACTGAAGCTTTCTTT
NA	NA	TRBJ1-1	15	TRBV7-2	CASSLWGQANTEAFF	TGTGCCAGCAGCTTATGGGGGCAGGCGAACACTGAAGCTTTCTTT
few	TRBD1	TRBJ1-1	12	TRBV2	CASSTGGTEAFF	TGTGCCAGCAGTACAGGGGGCACTGAAGCTTTCTTT
NA	NA	TRBJ1-1	15	TRBV2	CASSESYGTNTEAFF	TGTGCCAGCAGCGAATCCTACGGGACGAACACTGAAGCTTTCTTT
once	TRBD1	TRBJ2-7	15	TRBV15	CATSREGNRGYEQYF	TGTGCCACCAGCAGAGAAGGGAACAGGGGCTACGAGCAGTACTTC
NA	NA	TRBJ1-5	13	TRBV19	CASSTRLRQPQHF	TGTGCCAGTAGTACCCGTCTCAGACAGCCCCAGCATTTT